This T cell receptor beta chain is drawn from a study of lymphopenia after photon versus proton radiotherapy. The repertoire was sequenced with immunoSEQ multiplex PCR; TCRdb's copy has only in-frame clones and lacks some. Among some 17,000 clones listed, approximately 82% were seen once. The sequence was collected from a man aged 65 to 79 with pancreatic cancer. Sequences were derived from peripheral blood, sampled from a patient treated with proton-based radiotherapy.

DNA for the CDR3: TGTGCCAGCAGCGGCGGACTAGGCAATGAGCAGTTCTTC. This sequence encodes CASSGGLGNEQFF. V gene TRBV7-7 combines with J gene TRBJ2-1, with TRBD2 matching over 7 bases. Germline trimming cut 5 bases from V and 6 bases from J; bases unmatched to any gene: 4. Germline CDR1 reads SSHAT; CDR2 reads FNYEAQ (reference sequence). The CDR3 spans 13 residues.